This T cell receptor (beta chain) comes out of a study of cytomegalovirus exposure and HLA in healthy donors. Researchers ran the PCR with 60 Vbeta and 13 Jbeta primers. Clones were read by immunoSEQ multiplex PCR, and TCRdb kept only the in-frame ones, dropping some. The table has some 140,000 clones, around 79% seen once. The germline V gene encodes CDR1 ENHRY and CDR2 SYGVKD. J lost 6 bases, V lost 2 bases, and 8 bases had no gene match. This CDR3 comprises 15 residues. Points from the study as a whole: In a later analysis, DRB1 alleles had the most associated TCRs; HLA-C alleles the fewest.

With regard to this clone: Its antigen is unknown.

The gene calls are TRBV10-3 and TRBJ2-3, with 7 bases identical to TRBD2. The sample comprised PBMCs. The source is a female donor in good health and CMV-seronegative. The CDR3 region is CAISEGGVASDTQYF. The CDR3 DNA sequence: TGTGCCATCAGTGAGGGGGGGGTAGCATCTGATACGCAGTATTTT.